This is a list of T cell receptor beta chains from one sample in a study of shared clonotypes between healthy human individuals. Only in-frame clones appear in the TCRdb table, and some are missing; sequencing was by immunoSEQ multiplex PCR. The sample contains under 2,500,000 clones, 90% to 97% of which appear only once. Sequenced: naive CD4+ T cells sorted from blood. These receptors were taken from a man younger than 30 in good health. The CDR3 runs from the conserved cysteine through the conserved F or W. A D gene is named only where the DNA matches it firmly. The listing skips clone size in some rows; elsewhere it reads once, few, many or a size class.

d_gene	v_gene	abundance	j_gene	CDR3aa	CDR3nt
-	TRBV6-1	-	TRBJ2-7	CASSAGGLYEQYF	TGTGCCAGCAGCGCCGGGGGGCTGTACGAGCAGTACTTC
-	TRBV28	-	TRBJ1-3	CASSFRGAGANTIYF	TGTGCCAGCAGTTTTCGGGGGGCGGGCGCAAACACCATATATTTT
-	TRBV5-1	-	TRBJ1-1	CASSLRSGGGTEAFF	TGCGCCAGCAGCTTGCGGTCCGGCGGAGGCACTGAAGCTTTCTTT
-	TRBV6-1	-	TRBJ2-5	CASKAWAPETQYF	TGTGCCAGCAAAGCCTGGGCTCCGGAGACCCAGTACTTC
-	TRBV4-1	-	TRBJ1-6	CASRLGPANSPLHF	TGCGCCAGCAGGCTAGGACCGGCAAATTCACCCCTCCACTTT
-	TRBV7-2	-	TRBJ2-2	CASSGTLNTGELFF	TGTGCCAGCAGCGGGACACTGAACACCGGGGAGCTGTTTTTT
-	TRBV15	-	TRBJ2-5	CATSRDLTGQNQETQYF	TGTGCCACCAGCAGAGATCTGACAGGCCAGAATCAAGAGACCCAGTACTTC
TRBD1	TRBV2	-	TRBJ1-4	CASSEQGQDNEKLFF	TGTGCCAGCAGTGAACAAGGACAGGATAATGAAAAACTGTTTTTT
TRBD2	TRBV4-1	once	TRBJ2-5	CASSQFEERGGRETQYF	TGCGCCAGCAGCCAATTCGAGGAGCGGGGGGGTAGAGAGACCCAGTACTTC
TRBD1	TRBV19	-	TRBJ1-1	CARTGATNTEAFF	TGTGCCAGGACAGGGGCGACGAACACTGAAGCTTTCTTT
-	TRBV6-5	-	TRBJ2-4	CASRPGDGAKNIQYF	TGTGCCAGCCGTCCCGGTGATGGTGCCAAAAACATTCAGTACTTC
-	TRBV5-4	-	TRBJ2-7	CASSKEGRSSYEQYF	TGTGCCAGCAGCAAGGAAGGCAGAAGCTCCTACGAGCAGTACTTC
-	TRBV30	-	TRBJ1-2	CAWSVGKGGGYTF	TGTGCCTGGAGTGTGGGGAAGGGAGGCGGCTACACCTTC
-	TRBV2	once	TRBJ1-6	CASRAAGRFAANSPLHF	TGTGCCAGCCGGGCGGCAGGGAGGTTTGCGGCGAATTCACCCCTCCACTTT
-	TRBV5-1	-	TRBJ1-5	CASSPAGRSNQPQHF	TGCGCCAGCAGCCCGGCAGGGAGAAGCAATCAGCCCCAGCATTTT
TRBD2	TRBV5-1	once	TRBJ2-3	CASSLMGLLSADTQYF	TGCGCCAGCAGCCTCATGGGACTACTTTCCGCAGATACGCAGTATTTT
-	TRBV5-1	-	TRBJ2-2	CASSPEGGLNTGELFF	TGCGCCAGCAGCCCGGAGGGGGGGCTGAACACCGGGGAGCTGTTTTTT
TRBD2	TRBV25-1	-	TRBJ2-5	CASSENGRETQYF	TGTGCCAGCAGTGAGAACGGGAGGGAGACCCAGTACTTC
-	TRBV5-6	-	TRBJ2-7	CASTYYQRRHSYEQYF	TGTGCCAGCACCTACTATCAGCGGAGACATTCCTACGAGCAGTACTTC
TRBD2	TRBV5-6	-	TRBJ2-7	CASSLGLADLSF	TGTGCCAGCAGCTTGGGACTAGCGGACTTAAGCTTC
TRBD1	TRBV9	-	TRBJ2-2	CASSSRDRGTGELFF	TGTGCCAGCAGCAGCCGGGACAGGGGCACCGGGGAGCTGTTTTTT
-	TRBV5-1	-	TRBJ1-3	CASSLVFSGDYSGNTIYF	TGCGCCAGCAGCTTGGTGTTCTCAGGGGACTACTCTGGAAACACCATATATTTT
TRBD2	TRBV10-1	-	TRBJ2-2	CASSGPGLGGTGELFF	TGCGCCAGCAGTGGTCCGGGACTAGGCGGCACCGGGGAGCTGTTTTTT
-	TRBV11-2	-	TRBJ1-2	CASSLDLGRTYGYTF	TGTGCCAGCAGCTTAGATCTAGGCAGGACATATGGCTACACCTTC
-	TRBV6-1	-	TRBJ2-2	CASSVKGDMINTGELFF	TGTGCCAGCAGTGTCAAAGGGGACATGATCAACACCGGGGAGCTGTTTTTT
TRBD2	TRBV11-2	-	TRBJ2-7	CASSIRPGLAGAVQYF	TGTGCCAGCAGCATCCGCCCGGGACTAGCGGGAGCCGTGCAGTACTTC
-	TRBV28	once	TRBJ1-4	CASSSLPWTARSEKLFF	TGTGCCAGCAGTTCCCTCCCCTGGACCGCCCGGAGTGAAAAACTGTTTTTT
TRBD2	TRBV10-3	-	TRBJ2-3	CAITPGLAGPDTQYF	TGTGCCATCACCCCGGGACTAGCGGGACCAGATACGCAGTATTTT
-	TRBV19	-	TRBJ1-2	CASSRRPGANYGYTF	TGTGCCAGTAGTAGGAGGCCGGGGGCTAACTATGGCTACACCTTC
TRBD1	TRBV29-1	once	TRBJ2-1	CSTDRWDRVYNEQFF	TGCAGCACGGATCGATGGGACAGGGTCTACAATGAGCAGTTCTTC
TRBD2	TRBV7-9	-	TRBJ2-5	CASSSPYGGQETQYF	TGTGCCAGCAGCTCCCCCTACGGGGGGCAAGAGACCCAGTACTTC